What follows are 15 T cell receptor beta chains derived from one specimen sequenced in a study of beta chain features in type 1 diabetes. General observations from the study: Moderate but significant shortening of TCRB CDR3s was recorded in all four CD4+ subsets from Type 1 diabetes patients.

These receptors lack a known antigen. Sequencing targeted expressed TCRB transcripts, as all isolated RNA had been reverse transcribed. TCRdb keeps only in-frame clones here, not all; method: immunoSEQ multiplex PCR. The repertoire holds approximately 250,000 clones, with approximately 11% as singletons. Sample: naive CD4+ T cells from blood. Receptor source: a man younger than 40 with type 1 diabetes.

This clone was found a few times. The chain recombines TRBV11-2 with TRBJ2-1; no firm D call. Germline V gives CDR1 SGHAT, CDR2 FQNNGV. The ends were cut back, 2 bases at V and 3 bases at J, with 8 bases in the middle. The CDR3 is 14 amino acids. The CDR3 region is CASSLREYYNEQFF. The CDR3 DNA follows: TGTGCCAGCAGCTTACGAGAATACTACAATGAGCAGTTCTTC.

This clone was seen a few times. The chain uses TRBV29-1 and TRBJ2-3; 11 nucleotides align to TRBD1. The V and J ends lost 6 bases and 4 bases, in that order; junction bases with no gene match: 6. The CDR3 contains 14 residues. From germline, CDR1 is SQVTM and CDR2 ANQGSEA. CDR3 sequence (DNA): TGCAGCGTCGCCGGGACAGGGGGTCCAGATACGCAGTATTTT. It encodes CSVAGTGGPDTQYF.

The chain links TRBV18 to TRBJ1-2; D is possibly TRBD1 (6 bases). This CDR3 is 14 amino acids long. Trimming took off 6 bases at V and 4 bases at J, with 15 bases between the two ends. The germline gives CDR1 KGHSH, CDR2 LQKENI. The CDR3 spells CASSRQESGYGYTF. The CDR3 region has the DNA TGTGCCAGCTCCAGACAGGAAAGTGGCTATGGCTACACCTTC.

The table lists this clone with a few counts. The chain links TRBV15 to TRBJ2-2; TRBD2 might be the D (7 bases). The CDR3 spans 13 residues. V was trimmed by 11 bases and J by 4 bases, leaving 14 bases between them. Per the germline V gene, CDR1 is LNHNV and CDR2 is YYDKDF (reference sequence). CDR3 in DNA: TGTGCCGCTCGGGGGGCGGGCACCGGGGAGCTGTTTTTT. This sequence encodes CAARGAGTGELFF.

The sample holds a few counts of this clone. V is TRBV5-4 and J is TRBJ1-1; D is ambiguous. The CDR3 totals 15 residues. Trimming left V 3 bases short and J 7 bases short, with 19 bases between. CDR1 is SGHNT and CDR2 is YYREEE in the germline V gene (reference sequence). In nucleotides, the CDR3 is TGTGCCAGCAGCTGGATTGAAGAGGCAGCCGGTGAAGCTTTCTTT. Amino acid sequence: CASSWIEEAAGEAFF. Drawing the rest from reference TRBV5-4 and TRBJ1-1, the complete variable domain is ETGVTQSPTHLIKTRGQQVTLRCSSQSGHNTVSWYQQALGQGPQFIFQYYREEENGRGNFPPRFSGLQFPNYSSELNVNALELDDSALYLCASSWIEEAAGEAFFGQGTRLTVV.

With regard to this clone: The sample holds other DNA sequences that translate to the same CDR3. The chain links TRBV29-1 to TRBJ1-5, with unresolved D. The germline V and J ends were trimmed by 4 bases and 1 base, with 5 bases remaining between them. The CDR3 spans 12 residues. Looked up from germline, CDR1 is SQVTM and CDR2 is ANQGSEA. CDR3 DNA sequence: TGCAGCGTTGGAAGCAGCAATCAGCCCCAGCATTTT. Translating it yields CSVGSSNQPQHF.

This clone was detected only a few times. V is TRBV28 and J is TRBJ2-5; a possible D gene is TRBD1 (5 bases). The CDR3 has 13 residues. Trimming stripped 2 bases from V and 2 bases from J, with 6 bases between. CDR1 is MDHEN, CDR2 SYDVKM, per germline. CDR3 loop: CASSLDRQETQYF. As DNA, the CDR3 is TGTGCCAGCAGTTTAGACAGACAAGAGACCCAGTACTTC.

This CDR3 reads CASRLAGGNSPLHF. The CDR3 DNA reads TGTGCCAGCAGATTAGCGGGGGGTAATTCACCCCTCCACTTT. V usage is TRBV28 and J usage is TRBJ1-6, with D possibly matching TRBD1 (5 bases). This CDR3 is built from 14 residues. Germline CDR1 and CDR2: MDHEN and SYDVKM. Trimming shortened V by 6 bases and J by 6 bases, and 12 bases separated the two germline ends.

J is TRBJ2-1 and V is TRBV7-2; 12 positions agree with TRBD2. The germline V gene has CDR1 SGHTA and CDR2 FQGNSA. The CDR3 has 15 amino acids. With 0 bases clipped from V and 6 bases from J, the junction kept 0 bases outside the gene matches. Here the CDR3 DNA reads TGTGCCAGCAGCTTAGCACTAGCGGGGGGCAATGAGCAGTTCTTC. This translates into CASSLALAGGNEQFF.

The chain joins TRBV5-4 to TRBJ2-1, with 9 bases lining up with TRBD2. The CDR3 covers 15 residues. Germline trimming cut 7 bases from V and 7 bases from J; bases unmatched to any gene: 12. The germline CDR1 and CDR2 sequences are SGHNT and YYREEE (reference sequence). The CDR3 is CASGSERGALNEQFF. For the CDR3, the DNA is TGTGCCAGCGGTTCGGAGCGGGGGGCCTTAAATGAGCAGTTCTTC.

The CDR3 DNA is TGCGCCAGCAGCCCTGGACTAGCGGGGCCCCCTGAGCAGTTCTTC. It yields the protein CASSPGLAGPPEQFF. The chain has TRBV4-1 and TRBJ2-1, with 12 nucleotides matching TRBD2. This CDR3 region has 15 residues. After removal of 4 bases from V and 9 bases from J, the junction contained 7 bases not matched to a gene. Germline CDR1 reads MGHRA; CDR2 reads YSYEKL.

This clone was picked up a small number of times. The chain employs TRBV9 and TRBJ1-4, with TRBD1 matching over 7 bases. The CDR3 totals 17 residues. CDR1 SGDLS and CDR2 YYNGEE come from the germline V gene. The junction had 5 bases not matched to a gene; V was cut back by 0 bases and J by 0 bases. CDR3 protein: CASSVAAGTATNEKLFF. DNA of the CDR3: TGTGCCAGCAGCGTAGCTGCGGGGACAGCAACTAATGAAAAACTGTTTTTT.

The V and J genes are TRBV7-6 and TRBJ1-2; TRBD1 aligns across 7 bases. The CDR3 is made up of 15 amino acids. Germline CDR1 and CDR2: SGHVS and FNYEAQ. The V segment lost 5 bases and the J segment 2 bases; nucleotides outside the gene matches: 8. CDR3 in amino acids: CASSGYRGPNYGYTF. The CDR3 nucleotides read TGTGCCAGCAGCGGGTACAGGGGTCCCAACTATGGCTACACCTTC.

This chain links TRBV11-1 with TRBJ2-1; 9 bases map to TRBD1. Germline assignment: CDR1 SGHAT and CDR2 FQDESV (reference sequence). The J segment lost 2 bases and the V segment lost 6 bases, leaving 5 bases of the junction unmatched. This CDR3 comprises 15 residues. DNA of the CDR3: TGTGCCAGCAGTTATACAGGGGGCGCCTACAATGAGCAGTTCTTC. Its translation: CASSYTGGAYNEQFF.

This clone was observed a handful of times. The chain joins TRBV29-1 to TRBJ2-3, with TRBD2 matching 7 bases. The V and J ends lost 7 bases and 5 bases, in that order; junction bases with no gene match: 3. Germline V gene data show CDR1 as SQVTM and CDR2 as ANQGSEA. The CDR3 is made up of 11 amino acids. The CDR3 DNA is TGCAGCGCCTCGGGGGGAGATACGCAGTATTTT. Protein product: CSASGGDTQYF.